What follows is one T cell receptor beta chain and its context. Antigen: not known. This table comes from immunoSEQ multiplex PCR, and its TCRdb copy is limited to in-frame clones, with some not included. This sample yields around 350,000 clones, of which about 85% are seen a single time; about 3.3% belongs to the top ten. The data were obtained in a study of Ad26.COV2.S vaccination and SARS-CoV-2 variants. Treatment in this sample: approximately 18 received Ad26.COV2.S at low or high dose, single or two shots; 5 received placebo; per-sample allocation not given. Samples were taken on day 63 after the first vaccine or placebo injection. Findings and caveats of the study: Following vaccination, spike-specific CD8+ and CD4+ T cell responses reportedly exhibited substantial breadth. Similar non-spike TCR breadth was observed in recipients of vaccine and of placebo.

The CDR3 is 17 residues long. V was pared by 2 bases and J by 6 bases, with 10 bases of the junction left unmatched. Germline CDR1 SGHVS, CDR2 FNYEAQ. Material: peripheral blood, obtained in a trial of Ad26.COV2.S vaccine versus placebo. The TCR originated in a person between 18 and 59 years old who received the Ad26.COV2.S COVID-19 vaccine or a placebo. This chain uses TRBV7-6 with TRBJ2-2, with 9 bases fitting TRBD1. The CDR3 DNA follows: TGTGCCAGCAGCTTAACGAGGGACAGGGCTGGACCCGGGGAGCTGTTTTTT. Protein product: CASSLTRDRAGPGELFF.